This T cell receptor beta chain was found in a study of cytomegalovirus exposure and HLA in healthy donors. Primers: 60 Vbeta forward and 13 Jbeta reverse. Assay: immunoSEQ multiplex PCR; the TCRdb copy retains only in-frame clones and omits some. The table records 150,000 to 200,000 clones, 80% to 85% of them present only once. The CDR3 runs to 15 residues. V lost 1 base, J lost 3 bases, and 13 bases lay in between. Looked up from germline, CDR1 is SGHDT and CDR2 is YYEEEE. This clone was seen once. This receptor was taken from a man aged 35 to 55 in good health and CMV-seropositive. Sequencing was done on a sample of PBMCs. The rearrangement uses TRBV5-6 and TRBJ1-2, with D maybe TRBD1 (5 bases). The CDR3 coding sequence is TGTGCCAGCAGCTTGTTGACGGGGGACGACTATGGCTACACCTTC. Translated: CASSLLTGDDYGYTF.